This T cell receptor beta chain came from a study of shared clonotypes between healthy human individuals. Data came from immunoSEQ multiplex PCR; TCRdb stores just in-frame clones and leaves some out. The table lists about 490,000 clones, 79% of them singletons. This clone appeared many times. Sequencing was done on a sample of PBMCs. The clonotype originates from a woman in her thirties or forties in good health. Some clones in this sample may be carry-over from other donors' samples.

In DNA form, the CDR3 reads TGTGCCAGCAGTCCGCGCCGGACAGGGGGCGAGCGAAACACCATATATTTT. Encoded protein: CASSPRRTGGERNTIYF. This chain joins TRBV27 and TRBJ1-3; 11 bases map to TRBD1. Trimming removed 5 bases from V and 5 bases from J; junction bases left unmatched: 11. Germline CDR1 and CDR2: MNHEY and SMNVEV (reference sequence). This CDR3 is built from 17 residues.